Shown below are 15 T cell receptor beta chains from a single sample sequenced in a study of T cell responses to AZD1222 COVID-19 vaccine. Sequenced by immunoSEQ multiplex PCR; TCRdb stores in-frame clones only, minus some. Here the sample spans 130,000 or so clones, 90% being singletons. The source material was peripheral blood, sampled on day 0 of AZD1222 vaccination. The receptors derive from an adult in good health.

V usage is TRBV30 and J usage is TRBJ1-2, with 9 bases lining up with TRBD1. Germline loops: CDR1 GTSNPN, CDR2 SVGIG (reference sequence). The V and J ends lost 7 bases and 7 bases, in that order; junction bases with no gene match: 4. The CDR3 has 11 residues. CDR3 in DNA: TGTGCCTACGACAGGGGGGTTGGCTACACCTTC. Translation: CAYDRGVGYTF.

This clone occurred once. This chain connects TRBV2 to TRBJ1-1, with 7 bases fitting TRBD1. From germline, CDR1 is SNHLY and CDR2 FYNNEI. This CDR3 contains 15 residues. V gave up 6 bases and J gave up 3 bases; unmatched junction bases: 10. CDR3 in DNA: TGTGCCAGCAGGCCTCCTCGGGACAGCTACACTGAAGCTTTCTTT. This sequence encodes CASRPPRDSYTEAFF.

The genes are TRBV27 and TRBJ2-7; 9 bases are a match to TRBD2. Germline-derived CDR1 and CDR2 are MNHEY and SMNVEV (reference sequence). The trim removed 4 bases at V and 7 bases at J, leaving 8 bases unmatched. CDR3 length: 14 residues. As DNA, the CDR3 is TGTGCCAGCAGTTCGGCGGGAGGGCAGCAAGAGCAGTACTTC. Its protein product is CASSSAGGQQEQYF.

CDR3 in amino acids: CASSLSPGERETQYF. CDR3 sequence (DNA): TGCGCCAGCAGCCTCAGCCCAGGGGAGCGGGAGACCCAGTACTTC. The rearrangement joins TRBV5-1 to TRBJ2-5, with D tentatively TRBD1 (6 bases). Trimming took off 4 bases at V and 5 bases at J, with 18 bases between the two ends. Germline loops: CDR1 SGHRS, CDR2 YFSETQ. CDR3 length: 15 amino acids.

The rearrangement uses TRBV25-1 and TRBJ2-2; 7 bases align to TRBD1. From germline, CDR1 is MGHDK and CDR2 SYGVNS. Trimming removed 6 bases from V and 3 bases from J; junction bases left unmatched: 4. CDR3 length: 14 residues. The CDR3 here is CASRRTGDTGELFF. CDR3 coding DNA: TGTGCCAGCAGAAGGACAGGAGACACCGGGGAGCTGTTTTTT.

The genes are TRBV24-1 and TRBJ1-6; no clear D. Looked up from germline, CDR1 is KGHDR and CDR2 is SFDVKD. Trimming took off 7 bases at V and 0 bases at J, with 9 bases between the two ends. The CDR3 covers 15 residues. The CDR3 spells CATSEGSSYNSPLHF. CDR3 sequence (DNA): TGTGCCACCAGCGAGGGTAGCTCCTATAATTCACCCCTCCACTTT.

This sequence joins TRBV6-6 and TRBJ1-6; TRBD1 might be the D (5 bases). The CDR3 spans 17 residues. The germline V gene encodes CDR1 MNHNY and CDR2 SVGAGI (reference sequence). V lost 5 bases and J 8 bases, leaving 22 bases between the germline ends. The CDR3 nucleotides read TGTGCCAGCAGTCCTGCCCCTGGGTGGGTAGGGGATTCACCCCTCCACTTT. This codes for CASSPAPGWVGDSPLHF.

The gene calls are TRBV15 and TRBJ1-4, with TRBD1 identical over 10 bases. In germline, CDR1 is LNHNV, CDR2 YYDKDF (reference sequence). The CDR3 length is 16 residues. The V and J ends lost 0 bases and 6 bases, in that order; junction bases with no gene match: 4. CDR3 DNA: TGTGCCACCAGCAGAGATCGAGGGACAGGGGATGAAAAACTGTTTTTT. It is translated as CATSRDRGTGDEKLFF.

The rearrangement joins TRBV5-5 to TRBJ1-2, with D uncertain. The CDR3 length is 15 residues. Germline CDR1 SGHKS, CDR2 YYEKEE (reference sequence). V was clipped by 2 bases and J by 2 bases, with 13 bases between them. CDR3 residues: CASSFNRLTNYGYTF. The CDR3, as DNA: TGTGCCAGCAGCTTTAATCGGTTGACGAACTATGGCTACACCTTC.

V and J are TRBV29-1 and TRBJ2-7; D unclear. Trimming took 4 bases from V and 3 from J, leaving 16 bases between them. CDR1 SQVTM and CDR2 ANQGSEA come from the germline V gene. This CDR3 comprises 14 residues. CDR3 region: CSVVSLNPGYEQYF. CDR3 coding DNA: TGCAGCGTTGTAAGCCTCAACCCGGGCTACGAGCAGTACTTC.

The chain's CDR3 is CASTTIRGSEKLFF. The CDR3 DNA follows: TGTGCCAGCACCACTATCCGGGGGTCGGAAAAACTGTTTTTT. This chain joins TRBV27 and TRBJ1-4, with a tentative D call TRBD1 (5 bases). CDR3 length: 14 residues. The V gene's germline CDR1 is MNHEY and CDR2 SMNVEV (reference sequence). V was cut by 7 bases and J by 8 bases, with 17 bases left in between. Based on the CDR3 plus reference TRBV27 and TRBJ1-4, the full variable domain is EAQVTQNPRYLITVTGKKLTVTCSQNMNHEYMSWYRQDPGLGLRQIYYSMNVEVTDKGDVPEGYKVSRKEKRNFPLILESPSPNQTSLYFCASTTIRGSEKLFFGSGTQLSVL.

In DNA form, the CDR3 reads TGTGCCATCAGTGCGGGTCCAGGGGGCTTCTCTGGAAACACCATATATTTT. It is translated as CAISAGPGGFSGNTIYF. The V gene is TRBV10-3, the J gene TRBJ1-3; 8 nucleotides agree with TRBD1. This CDR3 spans 17 amino acids. The germline V gene encodes CDR1 ENHRY and CDR2 SYGVKD. The ends lost 4 bases at V and 0 bases at J; junction bases unmatched: 8.

CDR3 sequence reads: CASSIGSGRGFYGYTF. The CDR3 DNA is TGTGCCAGTAGTATAGGATCCGGGAGAGGGTTTTATGGCTACACCTTC. The rearrangement uses TRBV19 and TRBJ1-2; D uncertain. The CDR3 sequence is 16 residues long. V dropped 1 base and J dropped 5 bases, with 17 bases sitting between them. The germline V gene encodes CDR1 LNHDA and CDR2 SQIVND (reference sequence).

In DNA, the CDR3 is TGTGCCAGCAGCGCAAGACTAGCGGGAGGCACAGATACGCAGTATTTT. It yields the protein CASSARLAGGTDTQYF. The J gene is TRBJ2-3, the V gene TRBV5-4; 12 nucleotides match TRBD2. The CDR3 spans 16 residues. Germline values: CDR1 SGHNT, CDR2 YYREEE (reference sequence). V lost 4 bases, J lost 1 base, and 4 bases stayed unmatched.

The chain carries TRBV15 and TRBJ2-7; weak D call: TRBD1 (6 bases). V was shortened by 6 bases and J by 5 bases, with 14 bases between the two germline ends. CDR1 is LNHNV and CDR2 is YYDKDF in the germline V gene (reference sequence). The CDR3 contains 13 residues. CDR3 amino acids: CATRPGHQNEQYF. CDR3 nucleotide sequence: TGTGCCACCAGACCGGGACATCAAAACGAGCAGTACTTC.